One T cell receptor (beta chain) is described in this entry. Its antigen target is currently unknown. No much larger clone is present one base from it, and per-base qualities are unavailable. The germline V gene (reference sequence) gives CDR1 as SGHNT and CDR2 as YYREEE. CDR3 length: 17 amino acids, cysteine to phenylalanine. The entry retains the CDR3 DNA only, 51 bases that are in frame from base 1. At the junction V is shortened by 0 bases and J by 8 bases, with 23 bases in between. Receptor amplification or capture employed the immunoSEQ multiplex PCR assay. TCRdb stores this immuneACCESS table with in-frame sequences only. Part of the clones is absent; in the studies checked, under half of the shortfall reflects unresolved V genes, and no reason is known for the rest. Here the sample has more than 55,000 clones; approximately 94% occur a single time. Less than 4% of the sample goes to the ten largest clones.

This record belongs to a study of T cell changes during pregnancy in multiple sclerosis (dated by TCRdb to between 2018 and 2020). About the study as a whole: In women with multiple sclerosis, the researchers looked at how the T cell repertoire shifted as pregnancy progressed.

Sequencing used CD8+ T cells from peripheral blood mononuclear cells, obtained in the third trimester of pregnancy. This TCR derives from a female donor with multiple sclerosis, enrolled in a pregnancy study. The V and J segments used are TRBV5-4 and TRBJ1-1; the D gene is perhaps TRBD1, on 5 matching bases. The CDR3 here reads CASSLVSIWGLPLEAFF. The sequenced DNA is TGTGCCAGCAGCTTGGTCTCAATCTGGGGCCTTCCTCTGGAAGCTTTCTTT.